This entry is about one T cell receptor (beta chain). Use of 60 Vbeta and 13 Jbeta primers characterized the PCR. The assay was immunoSEQ multiplex PCR, and TCRdb's table has in-frame clones only and misses some. The sample holds approximately 150,000 clones; roughly four fifths are singletons and the top ten take about 4%. The record originates from a study of cytomegalovirus exposure and HLA in healthy donors. V gave up 1 base and J gave up 7 bases; unmatched junction bases: 3. Germline-derived CDR1 and CDR2 are SGHTA and FQGNSA. CDR3 length: 14 residues. The chain carries TRBV7-2 and TRBJ1-5; 8 bases match TRBD1. The receptor was derived from a man aged 50-59 years in good health and CMV-seropositive. The material sequenced was PBMCs. The CDR3 coding sequence is TGTGCCAGCAGCTTAGGACAGGGGCTCCAGCCCCAGCATTTT. Protein product: CASSLGQGLQPQHF. Based on the CDR3 plus reference TRBV7-2 and TRBJ1-5, the full variable domain is GAGVSQSPSNKVTEKGKDVELRCDPISGHTALYWYRQSLGQGLEFLIYFQGNSAPDKSGLPSDRFSAERTGGSVSTLTIQRTQQEDSAVYLCASSLGQGLQPQHFGDGTRLSIL.